The clone carrying this TCR beta chain has only one observation. Antigen: not known. This sample was taken from a study of T cell repertoires in cytomegalovirus infection. Study-wide findings and caveats: What dominated the ex vivo response were HLA-C-restricted CMV-specific TCR beta clonotypes.

The CDR3 totals 11 residues. The V end was cut by 3 bases, the J end by 6 bases, with 5 bases between. TCRdb passed the reads through MiXCR, listing each CDR3 protein once. The sample comprises around 310,000 distinct CDR3 sequences, 15% to 20% of which are singletons, and about 12% rests with the top ten. Sequenced: PBMCs. This TCR was sampled from a human donor in good health (CMV status not recorded). Some clones in this sample may be carry-over from other donors' samples. The gene calls are TRBV12-3 or TRBV12-4 and TRBJ1-2; D not certain. Here the CDR3 DNA reads TGTGCCAGCAGTTTTATGGATGGCTACACCTTC. Its translation is CASSFMDGYTF.